These 32 T cell receptor beta chains were sequenced from one sample in a study of human T cells and chemical hapten exposure. Time point specified: pre-sensitization, week 0. Treatment: therapeutic diphenylcyclopropenone sensitization with weekly scalp DPC. A single record per CDR3 protein comes from TCRdb applying MiXCR to the RACE reads. Of around 200,000 distinct CDR3 sequences listed, under 35% are singletons. The source was whole blood, collected in connection with sensitization to the hapten diphenylcyclopropenone (DPC). The receptor set was obtained from a woman under 40 with alopecia areata. Some clones in this sample may be carry-over from other donors' samples.

In this sample, this clonotype turned up a few times. J is TRBJ1-1 and V is TRBV29-1; 8 bases are a match to TRBD1. Per germline, CDR1 SQVTM and CDR2 ANQGSEA. V gave up 4 bases and J gave up 3 bases; unmatched junction bases: 7. This CDR3 has 14 amino acids. The CDR3, as DNA: TGCAGCGTTGTGGGGACAGGTGGAGACACTGAAGCTTTCTTT. Protein sequence: CSVVGTGGDTEAFF.

The chain joins TRBV7-9 to TRBJ2-3; 9 positions match TRBD2. Germline V gene data show CDR1 as SEHNR and CDR2 as FQNEAQ (reference sequence). The CDR3 spans 16 residues. V lost 5 bases and J lost 2; bases outside the gene matches: 8. CDR3 nucleotides: TGTGCCAGCAGCCCCGGCACTAGCGGGTCCACAGATACGCAGTATTTT. Residues: CASSPGTSGSTDTQYF.

This chain joins TRBV19 and TRBJ1-2, with unresolved D. V lost 5 bases to trimming and J lost 5 bases, with 21 bases between them. Germline V gene data show CDR1 as LNHDA and CDR2 as SQIVND (reference sequence). The CDR3 contains 16 residues. CDR3 loop: CASSPRRARQGYGYTF. DNA of the CDR3: TGTGCCAGTAGTCCCCGACGGGCGCGTCAAGGGTATGGCTACACCTTC.

This clonotype occurred a few times. The CDR3 here is CASSEGQGFEQYF. CDR3 coding DNA: TGTGCCAGCAGCGAGGGACAGGGCTTCGAGCAGTACTTC. The chain combines TRBV28 with TRBJ2-7; 9 nucleotides line up with TRBD1. The V gene end was trimmed by 6 bases and the J gene end by 6 bases; junction bases not matched to a gene: 6. The CDR3 length is 13 residues. Per the germline V gene, CDR1 is MDHEN and CDR2 is SYDVKM. The whole variable domain, filled in from reference TRBV28 and TRBJ2-7, reads DVKVTQSSRYLVKRTGEKVFLECVQDMDHENMFWYRQDPGLGLRLIYFSYDVKMKEKGDIPEGYSVSREKKERFSLILESASTNQTSMYLCASSEGQGFEQYFGPGTRLTVT.

J is TRBJ2-2 and V is TRBV11-1; D is unresolved. Germline V gene data show CDR1 as SGHAT and CDR2 as FQDESV (reference sequence). The V end lost 2 bases, the J end lost 3 bases, and 7 bases lay between the germline ends. The CDR3 is 14 residues long. CDR3 region: CASSLLDYTGELFF. CDR3 in DNA: TGTGCCAGCAGCTTACTAGATTACACCGGGGAGCTGTTTTTT.

This clonotype turned up a few times. V is TRBV20-1 and J is TRBJ2-6; D is possibly TRBD1 or TRBD2 (6 bases each). The CDR3 is made up of 15 amino acids. Per germline, CDR1 DFQATT and CDR2 SNEGSKA (reference sequence). Trimming stripped 0 bases from V and 4 bases from J, with 10 bases between. In nucleotides, the CDR3 is TGCAGTGCTAGAGACCGGGGGCGAGGGGCCAACGTCCTGACTTTC. It yields the protein CSARDRGRGANVLTF.

This clonotype was detected only a few times. The V call is TRBV7-2, the J call TRBJ1-4; perhaps TRBD1 as D (6 bases). Trimming removed 5 bases from V and 8 bases from J, with 18 bases in between. The germline V gene has CDR1 SGHTA and CDR2 FQGNSA. This CDR3 contains 15 residues. DNA of the CDR3: TGTGCCAGCAGCCCCCAGAAAGGGGGATGGGAAAAACTGTTTTTT. It specifies CASSPQKGGWEKLFF.

The rearrangement joins TRBV4-3 to TRBJ1-5, with D possibly matching TRBD1 (5 bases). Germline CDR1 reads LGHNA; CDR2 reads YSLEER. The CDR3 extends over 15 amino acids. The V end lost 0 bases, the J end lost 2 bases, and 8 bases lay between the germline ends. The CDR3 sequence: CASSQEARGNQPQHF. The CDR3 bases are TGCGCCAGCAGCCAAGAAGCCAGGGGCAATCAGCCCCAGCATTTT.

The CDR3 region is CSVETTGGVFGELFF. CDR3 nucleotides: TGCAGCGTTGAAACGACAGGGGGCGTTTTCGGGGAGCTGTTTTTT. The chain couples TRBV29-1 to TRBJ2-2, with 10 bases aligning to TRBD1. The germline gives CDR1 SQVTM, CDR2 ANQGSEA. With V trimmed by 2 bases and J by 7 bases, 7 bases remained unmatched. CDR3 length: 15 amino acids.

This clonotype was observed many times. The chain combines TRBV12-3 or TRBV12-4 with TRBJ1-1; TRBD1 aligns across 8 bases. The J segment lost 4 bases and the V segment lost 2 bases, leaving 6 bases of the junction unmatched. This CDR3 contains 15 residues. Written as DNA, the CDR3 is TGTGCCAGCAGTTTAAGGGGGACAGGCGTCACTGAAGCTTTCTTT. Amino acid sequence: CASSLRGTGVTEAFF.

This clonotype has a count of ten or more. The V gene is TRBV28, the J gene TRBJ2-5, with 11 nucleotides matching TRBD1. V was pared by 6 bases and J by 14 bases, with 11 bases of the junction left unmatched. The CDR3 covers 13 residues. Germline V gene sequence: CDR1 MDHEN, CDR2 SYDVKM. Here the CDR3 DNA reads TGTGCCAGCAGGGACAGGGGGCCCCGAACGGACTACTTC. It translates to CASRDRGPRTDYF.

This clonotype was detected only a few times. The rearrangement links TRBV27 to TRBJ2-3, with 9 bases lining up with TRBD2. The junction had 11 bases not matched to a gene; V was cut back by 2 bases and J by 5 bases. CDR3 length: 17 amino acids. Germline CDR1 MNHEY, CDR2 SMNVEV (reference sequence). The CDR3 DNA follows: TGTGCCAGCAGTTTACGGCTAGCGGGGTACCCCCAAGATACGCAGTATTTT. As protein: CASSLRLAGYPQDTQYF.

The CDR3 reads CASSLKRNYGYTF. As DNA, the CDR3 is TGTGCCAGCAGCTTAAAAAGGAACTATGGCTACACCTTC. The genes are TRBV5-8 and TRBJ1-2, with D unresolved. Germline V gives CDR1 SGHTS, CDR2 YDEGEE. Trimming took off 2 bases at V and 2 bases at J, with 7 bases between the two ends. The CDR3 totals 13 residues.

The rearrangement joins TRBV9 to TRBJ1-3; the D is unclear. Germline V gene data show CDR1 as SGDLS and CDR2 as YYNGEE. CDR3 size: 14 residues. Trimming cost V 3 bases and J 2 bases, with 9 bases left between them. In nucleotides, the CDR3 is TGTGCCAGCAGCGCCAACAACGCTGGAAACACCATATATTTT. It encodes CASSANNAGNTIYF.

This clonotype was observed a handful of times. The chain uses TRBV7-2 and TRBJ2-3, with D possibly being TRBD2 (5 bases). The V gene's germline CDR1 is SGHTA and CDR2 FQGNSA. V was trimmed by 1 base and J by 2 bases, leaving 10 bases between them. The CDR3 sequence is 15 residues long. The CDR3, as DNA: TGTGCCAGCAGCTTAGGAGGGCACCCCACAGATACGCAGTATTTT. As protein: CASSLGGHPTDTQYF.

This clonotype was seen at least ten times. The rearrangement links TRBV5-1 to TRBJ2-3; D is unresolved. The V gene lost 2 bases and the J gene lost 2 bases, with 6 bases spanning the gap. Germline loops: CDR1 SGHRS, CDR2 YFSETQ. This CDR3 spans 13 amino acids. DNA for the CDR3: TGCGCCAGCAGCTTACTTCCCACAGATACGCAGTATTTT. This translates into CASSLLPTDTQYF.

The chain combines TRBV6-1 with TRBJ2-5; 9 bases are a match to TRBD1. Germline V gives CDR1 MNHNS, CDR2 SASEGT. The CDR3 sequence is 16 residues long. The V and J ends lost 7 bases and 3 bases, in that order; junction bases with no gene match: 12. CDR3 protein: CASNRQPGQGEETQYF. In DNA, the CDR3 is TGTGCCAGCAATCGACAACCGGGACAGGGAGAAGAGACCCAGTACTTC.

This clonotype showed up just a few times. This chain uses TRBV28 with TRBJ2-4, with D unresolved. Per germline, CDR1 MDHEN and CDR2 SYDVKM. This CDR3 comprises 11 residues. V shed 3 bases and J shed 4 bases, with 1 base lying between them. The CDR3: CASSLKNIQYF. CDR3 DNA sequence: TGTGCCAGCAGTTTGAAAAACATTCAGTACTTC. Variable domain in full (rest from reference TRBV28 and TRBJ2-4): DVKVTQSSRYLVKRTGEKVFLECVQDMDHENMFWYRQDPGLGLRLIYFSYDVKMKEKGDIPEGYSVSREKKERFSLILESASTNQTSMYLCASSLKNIQYFGAGTRLSVL.

This clonotype was seen only a few times. The rearrangement joins TRBV28 to TRBJ1-6, with D maybe TRBD1 (6 bases). With 7 bases removed from V and 3 bases from J, the gap between germline ends came to 13 bases. Per germline, CDR1 MDHEN and CDR2 SYDVKM. CDR3 length: 15 residues. The CDR3 sequence is CASIQGSHYNSPLHF. CDR3 bases: TGTGCCAGCATTCAGGGGTCTCACTATAATTCACCCCTCCACTTT.

The chain joins TRBV7-6 to TRBJ2-5; 11 nucleotides align to TRBD1. The CDR3 is 15 amino acids. Germline V CDR1 and CDR2: SGHVS, FNYEAQ. The trim removed 5 bases at V and 6 bases at J, leaving 8 bases unmatched. DNA for the CDR3: TGTGCCAGCAGCCCCAGGACAGGGGGCTCGAAGACCCAGTACTTC. As protein: CASSPRTGGSKTQYF.

The rearrangement uses TRBV28 and TRBJ2-7, with 10 nucleotides matching TRBD2. After removal of 3 bases from V and 2 bases from J, the junction contained 10 bases not matched to a gene. The germline gives CDR1 MDHEN, CDR2 SYDVKM. This CDR3 is built from 17 residues. The CDR3 here is CASSFSGLADSAYEQYF. The CDR3 DNA sequence: TGTGCCAGCAGTTTCTCAGGACTAGCGGACTCCGCCTACGAGCAGTACTTC.

This chain links TRBV10-3 with TRBJ2-1, with 7 bases fitting TRBD2. Germline V gene lookup returns CDR1 ENHRY and CDR2 SYGVKD. Unmatched junction bases numbered 5, after V lost 6 bases and J lost 0 bases. This CDR3 is built from 15 residues. CDR3 DNA sequence: TGTGCCATCAGCCGGGGGGTGGGCTCCTACAATGAGCAGTTCTTC. Translation gives CAISRGVGSYNEQFF.

The table lists this clonotype with many counts. The chain recombines TRBV29-1 with TRBJ1-1; TRBD1 is a possible D gene (5 bases). V was pared by 7 bases and J by 6 bases, with 9 bases between. The CDR3 contains 10 residues. Germline values: CDR1 SQVTM, CDR2 ANQGSEA. The CDR3: CSAQVSEAFF. CDR3 nucleotide sequence: TGCAGCGCACAGGTCTCTGAAGCTTTCTTT.

In its sample, this clonotype was seen once. The rearrangement uses TRBV30 and TRBJ1-4; D is unclear. With 3 bases removed from V and 8 bases from J, the gap between germline ends came to 7 bases. Germline V gives CDR1 GTSNPN, CDR2 SVGIG (reference sequence). The CDR3 covers 11 residues. The CDR3 spells CAWRQPEKLFF. CDR3 nucleotides: TGTGCCTGGAGGCAACCCGAAAAACTGTTTTTT. The full variable domain, with the rest looked up from reference TRBV30 and TRBJ1-4, is SQTIHQWPATLVQPVGSPLSLECTVEGTSNPNLYWYRQAAGRGLQLLFYSVGIGQISSEVPQNLSASRPQDRQFILSSKKLLLSDSGFYLCAWRQPEKLFFGSGTQLSVL.

The rearrangement links TRBV15 to TRBJ1-5, with D perhaps TRBD1 (6 bases). The germline CDR1 and CDR2 sequences are LNHNV and YYDKDF (reference sequence). CDR3 length equals 14 residues. The V gene lost 0 bases and the J gene lost 7 bases, with 10 bases spanning the gap. As DNA, the CDR3 is TGTGCCACCAGCAGAGATCGACAGGCGCAGCCCCAGCATTTT. Translating gives CATSRDRQAQPQHF.

This sequence joins TRBV2 and TRBJ2-7, with 8 bases matching TRBD1. The V gene end was trimmed by 0 bases and the J gene end by 11 bases; junction bases not matched to a gene: 3. CDR3 length: 12 residues. CDR1 is SNHLY and CDR2 is FYNNEI in the germline V gene. The CDR3: CASSEAPGGKYF. The CDR3 DNA is TGTGCCAGCAGTGAAGCCCCAGGGGGCAAGTACTTC.

The chain is built from TRBV29-1 and TRBJ1-1, with D unclear. The CDR3 extends over 15 amino acids. The ends were cut back, 3 bases at V and 0 bases at J, with 14 bases in the middle. Germline CDR1 is SQVTM and CDR2 is ANQGSEA. CDR3 sequence: CSVDGTRSVNTEAFF. The CDR3 nucleotides are TGCAGCGTTGATGGAACGAGAAGCGTGAACACTGAAGCTTTCTTT.

There are a few counts of this clonotype. The chain joins TRBV28 to TRBJ1-5, with D possibly TRBD1 on 5 matching bases. The length of the CDR3 is 13 residues. The V and J ends lost 5 bases and 6 bases respectively, with 11 bases between them. Germline V lookup: CDR1 MDHEN, CDR2 SYDVKM. CDR3 sequence (DNA): TGTGCCAGCAGTGGGGGGGGTAGTCAGCCCCAGCATTTT. Its translation is CASSGGGSQPQHF.

The CDR3 DNA reads as TGTGCCAGCAGCGTAGTCCCGGGGAGTACAGATACGCAGTATTTT. Its protein is CASSVVPGSTDTQYF. The chain employs TRBV9 and TRBJ2-3; possible D gene TRBD2, 5 bases. V lost 0 bases, J lost 3 bases, and 11 bases lay in between. This CDR3 has 15 residues. Germline CDR1 is SGDLS and CDR2 is YYNGEE.

V usage is TRBV7-2 and J usage is TRBJ2-1; D gene ambiguous. CDR1 is SGHTA and CDR2 is FQGNSA in the germline V gene. CDR3 length: 17 residues. V gave up 4 bases and J gave up 0 bases, with 16 bases separating them. DNA of the CDR3: TGTGCCAGCAGCTCTAGGAGAGGATCGAGCTCCTACAATGAGCAGTTCTTC. It specifies CASSSRRGSSSYNEQFF.

The chain has TRBV10-3 and TRBJ2-3; D remains unclear. The CDR3 length is 14 residues. Deletions cut 9 bases from V and 0 bases from J, with 13 bases between. Germline values: CDR1 ENHRY, CDR2 SYGVKD. Here the CDR3 DNA reads TGTGCCATTCCCAACGCGACTAGCACAGATACGCAGTATTTT. It translates to CAIPNATSTDTQYF.

V and J are TRBV2 and TRBJ1-5, with TRBD1 as a possible D gene (5 bases). Between the trimmed V and J ends, which lost 8 bases and 1 base, there was a span of 9 bases. CDR1 is SNHLY, CDR2 FYNNEI, per germline. The CDR3 loop spans 13 amino acids. CDR3 nucleotide sequence: TGTGCCAGCCACCGGGGGAGCAATCAGCCCCAGCATTTT. Translation: CASHRGSNQPQHF.